The next 10 T cell receptor beta chains were all read from a single sample in a study of T-cell memory formation after mild COVID-19. MiXCR was run by TCRdb on the 5' RACE reads, yielding one entry per CDR3 protein. The sample holds roughly 450,000 distinct CDR3 sequences, 15% to 20% seen once. Sequencing was performed on PBMCs or a T cell subset sorted from them (not recorded which). These receptors originate from an adult woman who had mild COVID-19 (a few samples of this study predate the infection). Cell type and time point are not known.

In this sample, this clonotype turned up many times. The chain has TRBV12-3 or TRBV12-4 and TRBJ2-1; 7 bases are shared with TRBD2. V shed 7 bases and J 4 bases; nucleotides not matched to a gene: 10. CDR3 size: 15 residues. The CDR3 protein is CASIPPGLGYNEQFF. In DNA, the CDR3 is TGTGCCAGCATCCCCCCAGGACTAGGGTACAATGAGCAGTTCTTC.

A few counts support this clonotype. The rearrangement uses TRBV2 and TRBJ1-5, with TRBD1 as a possible D gene (5 bases). Germline V CDR1 and CDR2: SNHLY, FYNNEI. CDR3 length equals 18 residues. The V end lost 3 bases, the J end lost 1 base, and 19 bases lay between the germline ends. The CDR3 loop reads CASSESPTGIGSNQPQHF. For the CDR3, the DNA is TGTGCCAGCAGTGAGAGCCCCACAGGAATTGGGAGCAATCAGCCCCAGCATTTT.

The chain links TRBV30 to TRBJ2-3; unclear D gene. Germline lookup yields CDR1 GTSNPN and CDR2 SVGIG (reference sequence). V was shortened by 4 bases and J by 1 base, with 6 bases between the two germline ends. The CDR3 sequence is 12 residues long. The CDR3 spells CAWTAGTDTQYF. The CDR3 DNA reads as TGTGCCTGGACGGCTGGCACAGATACGCAGTATTTT. Using reference TRBV30 and TRBJ2-3 for the parts outside the CDR3, the full variable domain is SQTIHQWPATLVQPVGSPLSLECTVEGTSNPNLYWYRQAAGRGLQLLFYSVGIGQISSEVPQNLSASRPQDRQFILSSKKLLLSDSGFYLCAWTAGTDTQYFGPGTRLTVL.

V gene TRBV28 combines with J gene TRBJ2-7; D remains ambiguous. The CDR3 runs 15 residues. Germline loops: CDR1 MDHEN, CDR2 SYDVKM. V shed 8 bases and J shed 2 bases, with 19 bases lying between them. The CDR3 DNA is TGTGCCAGCTCCTCGTACGGCCAAGCAACCTACGAGCAGTACTTC. This gives the protein CASSSYGQATYEQYF.

The chain links TRBV6-5 to TRBJ1-1; possibly TRBD1 for D (6 bases). The CDR3 covers 14 residues. Germline-derived CDR1 and CDR2 are MNHEY and SVGAGI. The germline V and J ends were trimmed by 6 bases and 10 bases, with 21 bases remaining between them. In DNA, the CDR3 is TGTGCCAGCAGATCGTCTACAGGGAAGAGAGGAGCTTTCTTT. It encodes CASRSSTGKRGAFF.

This sequence joins TRBV19 and TRBJ2-7; 8 bases fit TRBD2. CDR1 and CDR2 (germline): LNHDA, SQIVND (reference sequence). The CDR3 loop spans 11 amino acids. The trim removed 5 bases at V and 8 bases at J, leaving 2 bases unmatched. In DNA, the CDR3 is TGTGCCAGTAGTGATAGCGGGAAGCAGTACTTC. Residues: CASSDSGKQYF.

The chain uses TRBV6-6 and TRBJ2-1, with TRBD2 identical over 11 bases. Losses at the gene ends were 5 bases for V and 5 bases for J; bases not matched to a gene: 5. Looked up from germline, CDR1 is MNHNY and CDR2 is SVGAGI (reference sequence). CDR3 size: 15 residues. The CDR3 loop reads CASSTLGLADNEQFF. Here the CDR3 DNA reads TGTGCCAGCAGTACCCTGGGACTAGCGGACAATGAGCAGTTCTTC.

Only a few counts were recorded for this clonotype. V usage is TRBV7-6 and J usage is TRBJ2-3, with D perhaps TRBD2 (5 bases). The CDR3 covers 16 residues. Trimming removed 7 bases from V and 4 bases from J, with 21 bases in between. Per germline, CDR1 SGHVS and CDR2 FNYEAQ. In DNA form, the CDR3 reads TGTGCCAGCACCCTACTGACTTCGGGTAGCGCAGATACGCAGTATTTT. Translating it yields CASTLLTSGSADTQYF.

The V gene is TRBV5-1, the J gene TRBJ2-1; 11 positions agree with TRBD1. The V gene end was trimmed by 3 bases and the J gene end by 4 bases; junction bases not matched to a gene: 3. The germline V gene has CDR1 SGHRS and CDR2 YFSETQ. The CDR3 spans 15 residues. The DNA for the CDR3 is TGCGCCAGCAGCTGGACAGGGGGCAGGTACAATGAGCAGTTCTTC. Encoded protein: CASSWTGGRYNEQFF.

This chain links TRBV14 with TRBJ1-1, with D possibly TRBD1 on 5 matching bases. CDR1 and CDR2 (germline): SGHDN, FVKESK. The CDR3 has 12 amino acids. Trimming pared 0 bases from V and 11 bases from J, leaving 10 bases between. Here the CDR3 reads CASSQEGLKAFF. As DNA, the CDR3 is TGTGCCAGCAGCCAAGAGGGGCTGAAGGCTTTCTTT.